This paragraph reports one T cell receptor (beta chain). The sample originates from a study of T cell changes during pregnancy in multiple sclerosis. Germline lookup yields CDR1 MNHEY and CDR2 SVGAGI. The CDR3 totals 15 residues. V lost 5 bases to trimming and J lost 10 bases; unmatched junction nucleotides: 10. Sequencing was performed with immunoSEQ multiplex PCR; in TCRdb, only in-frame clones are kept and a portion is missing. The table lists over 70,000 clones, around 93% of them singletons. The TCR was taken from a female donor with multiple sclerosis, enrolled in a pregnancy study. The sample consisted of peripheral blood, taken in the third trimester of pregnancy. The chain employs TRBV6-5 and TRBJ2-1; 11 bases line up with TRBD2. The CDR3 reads CASSTTDRLAGEQFF. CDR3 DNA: TGTGCCAGCAGTACAACGGACAGACTAGCGGGAGAGCAGTTCTTC.